This T cell receptor (beta chain) was observed in a study of cytomegalovirus exposure and HLA in healthy donors (dated by TCRdb to about 2017). About the full investigation: In an earlier analysis of fewer than 750 of the donors, roughly 300 Gb of sequence data and approximately 100 million unique TCR beta sequences from 150 million to 200 million T cells were reported. Around 320 gigabases of sequencing data and approximately 85 million unique TCR sequences were included in an early release covering about 700 HLA-typed donors. Of the roughly 400 genotyped donors, approximately 80% were placed in the genetic ancestry cluster associated with self-reported Caucasian donors. The aim of the study was to test whether cataloging public T cell receptors could identify signatures of past pathogen exposure. The study used immunosequencing to profile the T cell repertoires of 600 to 850 subjects and linked those repertoires to cytomegalovirus serostatus. Besides the first cohort of approximately 710 subjects, a separate validation cohort made up of 120 different subjects was used. To predict cytomegalovirus infection status, the study brought together high-throughput TCR immunosequencing, statistical association of individual TCRs with disease status, and machine learning. In a later analysis, previously published TCR beta repertoires from about 670 donors were re-analyzed and high-resolution HLA genotyping was added so that TCR occurrence patterns could be studied. Rather than drawing on any new phenotypic data, the later analysis identified candidate immune exposures from TCR beta sequences and the way those sequences occurred across donors. To decide whether each TCR beta V gene segment behaved as functional or pseudogenic, an earlier analysis of over 500 of the donors relied on high-throughput TCR beta sequencing. Donor age, sex, ethnicity and CMV serostatus were compiled alongside the repertoire data. In a later genetic analysis, genome-wide SNP genotypes for about three fifths of the roughly 670 donors were used, and that subset was treated as a discovery cohort. Every repertoire in the discovery cohort had been generated on one and the same sequencing platform. Both class I and class II loci were covered by HLA typing, at four-digit resolution. Typing coverage varied by locus: about 620-630 donors for A, B, C, DRB1 and DQB1; 500 to 550 for DQA1; around 610 for DPA1; roughly 450 for DPB1. Because of strong linkage in the cohort, five DR-DQ haplotypes were treated as single units for association and clustering. On average, over 200,000 unique TCR beta nucleotide sequences were sequenced per donor among 398 genotyped donors of the cohort, with roughly 18% of those sequences being non-productive. The paper as a whole reports these results and caveats: An earlier analysis of approximately 500 of the donors showed that most TCR beta V segments appeared in productive rearrangements either about 90% or about 30% of the time, which broadly matched IMGT annotations. In the study, about 150 TCR beta chains were listed as associated with cytomegalovirus. A later analysis reported that several top co-occurrence clusters appeared linked to parvovirus B19, influenza, CMV and Epstein-Barr virus. An association between a missense DCLRE1C variant and V-gene and J-gene trimming of TCR beta chains was found in a later genetic analysis and replicated in an independent cohort. In a later analysis, HLA-associated TCR beta chains showed more clonal expansion and lower generation probabilities than non-associated chains that were equally common. Because some donors lacked HLA typing at each locus, the association tests relied only on the typed subset. In both the original and validation cohorts, the classifier was reported to diagnose cytomegalovirus status with high specificity and sensitivity. Correlated functional status among segregating V segments might reflect linkage disequilibrium, but an unknown experimental factor could not be ruled out. This cohort had only TCR beta chains sequenced, and the lack of alpha or paired-chain data limited which features could be detected. For the cohort, immune exposure information was limited to CMV serostatus. A later analysis associated some 17,000 TCR beta sequences with specific HLA alleles at a false discovery rate of 0.05. The presence/absence analyses assumed that sequencing depth was roughly uniform across donors, and that assumption may not be true. A further reported finding was that TCR beta sequences accurately predicted the HLA-A and HLA-B alleles for most subjects in the first cohort. A group of highly shared sequence variants was considered likely to be a technical artifact of the sequencing pipeline. Most TCR sequences were observed very rarely across donors, whereas some public TCRs were present in many individuals. Compared with the approximately 710-donor mean, donors in an Asian-associated ancestry cluster had fewer N-insertions in productive TCRs, according to a later genetic analysis. According to a later analysis, TCR association rates differed among HLA loci, with DRB1 alleles showing the most associated TCRs and HLA-C alleles showing the fewest. About 17 rarely observed V segments, including chromosome 9 orphons, were excluded from the earlier analysis of about 600 of the donors because counts were too low. According to a later analysis, most CMV-associated TCR beta chains appeared to be HLA-restricted, and the HLA associations seemed to be driven largely by CMV exposure. Three of the identified cytomegalovirus-associated TCR beta chains were confirmed in vitro to be specific for cytomegalovirus antigens. Strong co-occurrence of HLA alleles, especially DR and DQ, made assigning TCR associations to individual alleles difficult. The authors suggested that the approach could potentially be generalized to other disease states and immunological phenotypes.

Points on this clone: The target of this receptor is not known. The sample holds no much larger clone one base away, and base qualities are not on file.

Libraries came from the immunoSEQ multiplex PCR assay. The multiplex PCR relied on a mix of 60 forward primers for TCR Vbeta segments and 13 reverse primers for TCR Jbeta segments. The CDR3 region of rearranged TCR beta genes was amplified from genomic DNA by a multiplex PCR assay. Amplified TCR beta libraries were sequenced as 87-base-pair reads on the Illumina HiSeq System. For the original study's pipeline: A later analysis counted about 76 million unique TCR beta chains across the 700 or so repertoires, and some 12 million of these chains were shared by at least two donors. Raw reads were error-corrected and collapsed into unique sequences with a nearest-neighbor algorithm that merged closely related sequences to remove PCR and sequencing errors. V, D and J gene segments were assigned by aligning CDR3 sequences to IMGT reference sequences. For a sequence to be retained, a match of at least six nucleotides was required to both a V gene segment and a J gene segment. Rearrangements were called productive when the CDR3 lacked stop codons and stayed in frame with V and J; all others were non-productive. Following IMGT convention, CDR3 was defined as the stretch from the second conserved V-encoded cysteine up to the conserved J-encoded phenylalanine. Sequences without an unambiguous match to a single V gene segment were excluded from the earlier analysis of over 500 of the donors. In an earlier analysis of some 590 of the donors, a V segment was called functional when productive rearrangements were above 56.7%, and segregating when the standard deviation between donors exceeded 5%. A statistical classification framework was built to diagnose cytomegalovirus status from the catalog of TCR beta chain sequences. V and J gene assignment, in a later analysis, came from comparing TCR nucleotide sequences with IMGT/GENE-DB human TR gene sequences. A later analysis assigned CDR3 sequences and most-parsimonious VDJ recombination scenarios with the TCRdist pipeline. A later analysis defined each TCR beta chain by its CDR3 amino acid sequence plus V-gene family, and excluded reads lacking a unique V-gene family. To address suspected cross-contamination and a sequencing artifact, a later analysis removed approximately 590 highly shared, low-generation-probability nucleotide sequences. A later analysis calculated a clonal expansion index for each public chain from normalized within-repertoire ranks of inferred template counts. A later analysis computed generation probabilities with a VDJ recombination model fitted to out-of-frame rearrangements, and checked the results against IGoR. In a later analysis, hypergeometric tests were used to score TCR-TCR, TCR-HLA and TCR-CMV co-occurrence, with a repertoire-size bias correction applied to TCR pairs. False discovery rates were estimated in a later analysis by permuting HLA or CMV assignments 20 times. In a later analysis, co-occurring TCRs were grouped with DBSCAN, and TCRdist sequence similarity was added when clustering was performed within HLA-allele-positive subsets. Repertoires with fewer than 30,000 or more than 120,000 public chains were left out of co-occurrence clustering, as were five repertoires with anomalous nucleotide sharing. TCRdb stores this immuneACCESS table with in-frame sequences only. Part of the clones is absent; in the studies checked, under half of the shortfall reflects unresolved V genes, and no reason is known for the rest. V and J calls and clone size are those listed in that table; D and trimming were worked out from the DNA. The sample yields 160,000 or so clones; more than 65% were counted once. Under 5.5% of the sample comes from the top ten.

The cohort consisted of approximately 670 healthy bone marrow donors. At the time of sampling, every cohort member was nominally healthy, though immune exposures that went unrecorded were likely present. The donor tested CMV seropositive and was one of the 289 seropositive cohort members. A peripheral blood sample was provided by each donor, and peripheral blood mononuclear cells were used for TCR beta sequencing. The Qiagen DNeasy Blood Extraction Kit was used to extract genomic DNA from the blood cell samples. The source of this sequence is a man in his late teens or twenties in good health and CMV-seropositive. The material sequenced was PBMCs.

The CDR3 amino acid sequence is: CASSEDTGYTF. The DNA sequence reads TGTGCCAGCAGTGAAGACACTGGCTACACCTTC. In this chain, TRBV6-1 is recombined with TRBJ1-2, with the D gene not confidently named. From the cysteine up to the phenylalanine, the CDR3 has a length of 11 residues. Just CDR3 DNA is preserved here, 33 bases in frame from base 1. Sequences MNHNS (CDR1) and SASEGT (CDR2) are obtained from the germline V gene. V lost 1 base and J lost 7 bases; the stretch between them is 4 bases long.